Listed here are 27 T cell receptor beta chains from one sample, sequenced in a study of metastatic and nonmetastatic thyroid tumors (dated by TCRdb to 2020 to 2022). Receptors were amplified or captured by PCR. The instrument given in TCRdb is Illumina HiSeq 4000. In TCRdb, the public reads were trimmed at Q25 with fastp and aligned with MiXCR, with productive beta chains retained. The sample table lists approximately 90,000 clones, 8% to 9.5% of them with a count of one. The ten largest clones represent more than 8% of the sample. None of the patients had been given any treatment before thyroid surgery. Sequencing was performed on blood. These receptor sequences come from a female donor with papillary thyroid cancer or a benign thyroid nodule (not recorded which). Some clones in this sample may be carry-over from other donors' samples.

This clone was seen many times. The gene calls are TRBV9 and TRBJ2-5; D might be TRBD1 (6 bases). Between the trimmed V and J ends, which lost 0 bases and 5 bases, there was a span of 11 bases. The CDR3 loop spans 14 amino acids. CDR1 and CDR2 (germline): SGDLS, YYNGEE. In nucleotides, the CDR3 is TGTGCCAGCAGCGTAGGGGCAGGGGCCGAGACCCAGTACTTC. Residues: CASSVGAGAETQYF.

The rearrangement joins TRBV6-6 to TRBJ1-1; 8 bases are shared with TRBD1. This CDR3 is built from 16 residues. Losses at the gene ends were 3 bases for V and 5 bases for J; bases not matched to a gene: 11. The V gene's germline CDR1 is MNHNY and CDR2 SVGAGI (reference sequence). CDR3 protein: CASSYRFQGAKTEAFF. The CDR3 DNA follows: TGTGCCAGCAGTTATCGTTTTCAGGGGGCGAAGACTGAAGCTTTCTTT.

The table lists this clone with many counts. The V call is TRBV12-3 or TRBV12-4, the J call TRBJ2-1; 8 nucleotides align to TRBD1. The CDR3 is 15 amino acids. Germline trimming cut 3 bases from V and 9 bases from J; bases unmatched to any gene: 10. The CDR3, as DNA: TGTGCCAGCAGTTTTCTTGGACAGGGATCGGGTGAGCAGTTCTTC. Its translation is CASSFLGQGSGEQFF.

Note on this clone: Distinct nucleotide sequences in the sample also encode this CDR3. The chain joins TRBV30 to TRBJ2-2, with 8 bases fitting TRBD1. Germline V CDR1 and CDR2: GTSNPN, SVGIG (reference sequence). CDR3 length: 13 residues. Trimming at V came to 4 bases and at J to 6 bases, leaving 4 bases not matched to a gene. This chain's CDR3 is CAWKQGVSGELFF. The CDR3 region has the DNA TGTGCCTGGAAACAGGGGGTGTCCGGGGAGCTGTTTTTT.

This sequence joins TRBV11-2 and TRBJ2-7; D possibly corresponds to TRBD2 (6 bases). The CDR3 length is 16 residues. CDR1 and CDR2 from the germline V gene are SGHAT and FQNNGV. V was pared by 2 bases and J by 1 base, with 15 bases between. As DNA, the CDR3 is TGTGCCAGCAGCTTAAATGGGGACTTTCGGTCCTACGAGCAGTACTTC. It yields the protein CASSLNGDFRSYEQYF.

This clone was observed at least ten times. The chain combines TRBV10-3 with TRBJ2-7; D may match TRBD1 or TRBD2 (6 bases each). CDR3 length equals 14 residues. From germline, CDR1 is ENHRY and CDR2 SYGVKD. Deletions cut 0 bases from V and 4 bases from J, with 10 bases between. CDR3 sequence: CAISESEGGYEQYF. CDR3 sequence (DNA): TGTGCCATCAGTGAGTCGGAAGGGGGGTACGAGCAGTACTTC.

This clone was detected only a few times. The V and J genes are TRBV7-8 and TRBJ1-1; D gene unclear. The germline V and J ends were trimmed by 2 bases and 5 bases, with 6 bases remaining between them. Germline V gives CDR1 SGHVS, CDR2 FQNEAQ. This CDR3 spans 12 amino acids. This chain's CDR3 is CASSLQRTEAFF. In nucleotides, the CDR3 is TGTGCCAGCAGCTTACAACGGACTGAAGCTTTCTTT.

This clone was seen repeatedly, ten times or more. V gene TRBV5-1 combines with J gene TRBJ2-2; unclear D gene. Germline lookup yields CDR1 SGHRS and CDR2 YFSETQ. CDR3 size: 13 residues. Trimming cost V 0 bases and J 7 bases, with 7 bases left between them. DNA of the CDR3: TGCGCCAGCAGCTTGGGGCGACTCGGGGAGCTGTTTTTT. Translated, it gives CASSLGRLGELFF. Supplemented by reference TRBV5-1 and TRBJ2-2, the full variable domain reads KAGVTQTPRYLIKTRGQQVTLSCSPISGHRSVSWYQQTPGQGLQFLFEYFSETQRNKGNFPGRFSGRQFSNSRSEMNVSTLELGDSALYLCASSLGRLGELFFGEGSRLTVL.

At least ten counts were recorded for this clone. In the same sample, other DNA sequences code for this CDR3. The chain carries TRBV12-3 or TRBV12-4 and TRBJ1-5, with D unclear. CDR3 length equals 13 residues. Trimming left V 5 bases short and J 6 bases short, with 11 bases between. The CDR3 DNA sequence: TGTGCCAGCAGTAACTCTGGTACTCAGCCCCAGCATTTT. Translating gives CASSNSGTQPQHF.

At least ten counts were recorded for this clone. The chain recombines TRBV6-5 with TRBJ1-4; 10 bases match TRBD1. After removal of 4 bases from V and 6 bases from J, the junction contained 5 bases not matched to a gene. The germline gives CDR1 MNHEY, CDR2 SVGAGI. CDR3 size: 15 residues. CDR3 amino acids: CASSSAGTGDEKLFF. In nucleotides, the CDR3 is TGTGCCAGCAGTTCCGCCGGGACAGGGGATGAAAAACTGTTTTTT.

This clone was counted many times. This sequence joins TRBV6-1 and TRBJ2-3; unclear D gene. Trimming pared 11 bases from V and 7 bases from J, leaving 10 bases between. From germline, CDR1 is MNHNS and CDR2 SASEGT. The CDR3 runs 10 residues. The CDR3: CALHGYTQYF. Here the CDR3 DNA reads TGTGCCCTGCACGGCTATACGCAGTATTTT.

This clone was counted ten times or more. The chain carries TRBV30 and TRBJ2-1; TRBD2 matches 16 bases. This CDR3 has 16 residues. Germline CDR1 is GTSNPN and CDR2 is SVGIG (reference sequence). The trim removed 0 bases at V and 10 bases at J, leaving 6 bases unmatched. The CDR3 DNA is TGTGCCTGGAGTGTACTGGGACTAGCGGGGGGGCAGGAGCAGTTCTTC. Protein sequence: CAWSVLGLAGGQEQFF.

This clone was seen at least ten times. The chain joins TRBV13 to TRBJ1-5; D is unresolved. The germline CDR1 and CDR2 sequences are PRHDT and FYEKMQ (reference sequence). V gave up 5 bases and J gave up 0 bases, with 17 bases separating them. This CDR3 contains 17 residues. The CDR3 here is CASSRAHNFYSNQPQHF. The CDR3 DNA reads TGTGCCAGCAGCCGAGCCCACAACTTCTATAGCAATCAGCCCCAGCATTTT.

This clone was observed a handful of times. V gene TRBV5-1 combines with J gene TRBJ1-1; D gene unclear. Germline loops: CDR1 SGHRS, CDR2 YFSETQ. The ends were cut back, 4 bases at V and 1 base at J, with 8 bases in the middle. This CDR3 has 13 residues. The CDR3 DNA reads as TGCGCCAGCAGCCCTCAACCGAACACTGAAGCTTTCTTT. It yields the protein CASSPQPNTEAFF. The whole variable domain, remainder taken from reference TRBV5-1 and TRBJ1-1, is KAGVTQTPRYLIKTRGQQVTLSCSPISGHRSVSWYQQTPGQGLQFLFEYFSETQRNKGNFPGRFSGRQFSNSRSEMNVSTLELGDSALYLCASSPQPNTEAFFGQGTRLTVV.

Turning to this clone: At one boundary the junction diverges from the germline segment, which might be a read error. J is TRBJ1-1 and V is TRBV29-1; no clear D gene. CDR1 is SQVTM and CDR2 is ANQGSEA in the germline V gene. The CDR3 extends over 13 amino acids. DNA for the CDR3: TGCATCGTTGATAGTGCAGATAACACTGAAGCTTTCTTT. Protein product: CIVDSADNTEAFF.

This clone was seen at least ten times. The V gene is TRBV27, the J gene TRBJ1-2; D is possibly TRBD1 (6 bases). CDR3 size: 14 residues. Trimming left V 8 bases short and J 7 bases short, with 20 bases between. Germline values: CDR1 MNHEY, CDR2 SMNVEV (reference sequence). The CDR3 is CASGPRGGGLGYTF. CDR3 in DNA: TGTGCCAGCGGCCCACGGGGTGGGGGGCTTGGCTACACCTTC.

This clone was recorded at least ten times. The rearrangement joins TRBV5-1 to TRBJ2-7; 8 bases fit TRBD1. Germline values: CDR1 SGHRS, CDR2 YFSETQ. The trim removed 0 bases at V and 1 base at J, leaving 3 bases unmatched. The CDR3 covers 15 residues. The CDR3 DNA reads as TGCGCCAGCAGCTTGGGCAGGGGGCGATCCTACGAGCAGTACTTC. This gives the protein CASSLGRGRSYEQYF.

This clone was detected many times. The CDR3 spells CASSRGGDGTQYF. The CDR3 bases are TGTGCCAGCAGCCGGGGCGGCGACGGTACGCAGTATTTT. The rearrangement links TRBV12-3 or TRBV12-4 to TRBJ2-3; TRBD1 or TRBD2 may be the D gene (5 bases each). The V end lost 6 bases, the J end lost 8 bases, and 15 bases lay between the germline ends. There are 13 residues in the CDR3.

The chain carries TRBV30 and TRBJ1-1; tentative D call: TRBD1 (5 bases). Per the germline V gene, CDR1 is GTSNPN and CDR2 is SVGIG (reference sequence). Trimming took off 2 bases at V and 3 bases at J, with 10 bases between the two ends. The CDR3 spans 13 residues. CDR3 region: CAWSRGVYTEAFF. CDR3 nucleotide sequence: TGTGCCTGGAGTCGGGGGGTCTACACTGAAGCTTTCTTT.

This clone is medium-sized (0.01 to 0.1%) within its sample. This chain connects TRBV4-2 to TRBJ2-1; a possible D gene is TRBD2 (6 bases). V gave up 6 bases and J gave up 8 bases, with 14 bases separating them. The CDR3 is 13 residues long. The V gene's germline CDR1 is LGHNA and CDR2 YNFKEQ. The CDR3 nucleotides read TGTGCCAGCAGTTCGGGGGACGGGGATGAGCAGTTCTTC. It encodes CASSSGDGDEQFF.

This clone has just a few counts. The gene calls are TRBV19 and TRBJ1-2; no definite D call. V was pared by 5 bases and J by 4 bases, with 8 bases between. The length of the CDR3 is 12 residues. Germline V lookup: CDR1 LNHDA, CDR2 SQIVND (reference sequence). The CDR3 DNA reads TGTGCCAGTAGTTCGGAGGGCTATGGCTACACCTTC. Translated, it gives CASSSEGYGYTF.

This clone has a single count. Germline and junction disagree at one end, which may indicate a read error. The rearrangement uses TRBV27 and TRBJ2-1; D is possibly TRBD1 (6 bases). Per germline, CDR1 MNHEY and CDR2 SMNVEV (reference sequence). The length of the CDR3 is 14 residues. The chain's CDR3 is CASRGDISYNEKFF. Here the CDR3 DNA reads TGTGCGAGCAGGGGAGATATCTCCTACAATGAGAAGTTCTTC.

In this sample, this clone turned up many times. The chain uses TRBV7-9 and TRBJ2-2; unclear D gene. This CDR3 region has 11 residues. CDR1 and CDR2 (germline): SEHNR, FQNEAQ (reference sequence). The V end was cut by 6 bases, the J end by 5 bases, with 4 bases between. As DNA, the CDR3 is TGTGCCAGCAGAGTTACCGGGGAGCTGTTTTTT. This gives the protein CASRVTGELFF.

Ten or more counts support this clone. The J gene is TRBJ1-5, the V gene TRBV15, with 7 positions matching TRBD1. Germline V gene sequence: CDR1 LNHNV, CDR2 YYDKDF (reference sequence). This CDR3 is built from 14 residues. V lost 4 bases and J lost 3; bases outside the gene matches: 3. The CDR3 spells CATSKQGPNQPQHF. For the CDR3, the DNA is TGTGCCACCAGCAAACAGGGGCCCAATCAGCCCCAGCATTTT.

On this clone itself: This may arise from a read error, as a much more abundant clone is one base away. This chain connects TRBV10-2 to TRBJ2-1; TRBD2 matches 8 bases. Trimming took 3 bases from V and 9 from J; bases not matched to a gene: 7. Germline V lookup: CDR1 WSHSY, CDR2 SAAADI. This CDR3 has 14 amino acids. The CDR3 loop reads CASSDGGGLGEQFF. The CDR3 bases are TGCGCCAGCAGTGACGGGGGGGGGCTCGGTGAGCAGTTCTTC.

This clone was recorded many times. Just one base apart from a much larger clone, this may be a read error. This same CDR3 is encoded by further DNA sequences in the sample. This chain uses TRBV6-1 with TRBJ1-5; D unresolved. CDR3 size: 14 residues. The V gene's germline CDR1 is MNHNS and CDR2 SASEGT. Between the trimmed V and J ends, which lost 6 bases and 8 bases, there was a span of 17 bases. CDR3 region: CASSLRRGREPQHF. In DNA form, the CDR3 reads TGTGCCAGCAGCCTCCGGAGAGGAAGGGAGCCCCAGCATTTT.

The J gene is TRBJ1-5, the V gene TRBV2; 10 bases are a match to TRBD1. The CDR3 is made up of 15 amino acids. Trimming took 6 bases from V and 6 from J; bases not matched to a gene: 8. CDR1 SNHLY and CDR2 FYNNEI come from the germline V gene. CDR3 DNA: TGTGCCAGCAGGGTGGACAGGGGGGAGGGTCAGCCCCAGCATTTT. This sequence encodes CASRVDRGEGQPQHF.